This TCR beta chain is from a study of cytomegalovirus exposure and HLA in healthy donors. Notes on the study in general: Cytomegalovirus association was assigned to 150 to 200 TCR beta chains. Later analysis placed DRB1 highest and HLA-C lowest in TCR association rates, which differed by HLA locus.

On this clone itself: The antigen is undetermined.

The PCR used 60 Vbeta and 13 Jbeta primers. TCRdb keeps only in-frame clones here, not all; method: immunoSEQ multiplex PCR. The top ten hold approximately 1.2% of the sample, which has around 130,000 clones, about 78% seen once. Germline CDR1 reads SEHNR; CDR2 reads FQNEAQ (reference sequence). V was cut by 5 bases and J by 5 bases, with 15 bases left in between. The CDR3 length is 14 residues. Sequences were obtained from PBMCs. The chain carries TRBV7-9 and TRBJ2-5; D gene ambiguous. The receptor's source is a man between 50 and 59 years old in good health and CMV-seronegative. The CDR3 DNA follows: TGTGCCAGCAGCCTTTCTAGAATCGGGGAGACCCAGTACTTC. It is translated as CASSLSRIGETQYF.